The 26 T cell receptor beta chains presented below share a single source sample, sequenced in a study of T cell repertoires in cytomegalovirus infection. TCRdb called the reads again in MiXCR, with one record for every CDR3 protein. The table shows 300,000 to 450,000 distinct CDR3 sequences, with 18% occurring only once. Sample: PBMCs. These TCRs come from a human donor in good health (CMV status not recorded). Some clones in this sample may be carry-over from other donors' samples.

This clonotype was found many times. The chain has TRBV7-9 and TRBJ1-1, with 8 bases identical to TRBD1. Unmatched junction bases numbered 6, after V lost 5 bases and J lost 1 base. The CDR3 runs 15 residues. Germline V lookup: CDR1 SEHNR, CDR2 FQNEAQ (reference sequence). The CDR3: CASSPGQGSNTEAFF. CDR3 DNA: TGTGCCAGCAGCCCCGGACAGGGTTCGAACACTGAAGCTTTCTTT.

V and J are TRBV7-2 and TRBJ2-5; D gene ambiguous. Germline CDR1 reads SGHTA; CDR2 reads FQGNSA. Between the trimmed V and J ends, which lost 2 bases and 5 bases, there was a span of 18 bases. The CDR3 has 16 residues. This CDR3 is CASSLFVSSPPETQYF. The DNA for the CDR3 is TGTGCCAGCAGCTTATTTGTCTCGTCCCCCCCGGAGACCCAGTACTTC.

In its sample, this clonotype was seen many times. The chain links TRBV28 to TRBJ1-5, with 8 bases fitting TRBD1. This CDR3 has 16 residues. V shed 2 bases, J shed 2 bases, and the junction held 5 bases outside the gene matches. Germline CDR1 reads MDHEN; CDR2 reads SYDVKM. CDR3 residues: CASSLPDRVGNQPQHF. The CDR3, as DNA: TGTGCCAGCAGTTTACCGGACAGGGTCGGCAATCAGCCCCAGCATTTT.

This clonotype was seen more than once but under ten times. The V and J genes are TRBV20-1 and TRBJ1-1; 8 bases line up with TRBD1. This CDR3 comprises 15 residues. Looked up from germline, CDR1 is DFQATT and CDR2 is SNEGSKA (reference sequence). J was trimmed by 9 bases and V by 1 base; bases with no gene match: 13. The CDR3 bases are TGCAGTGCTAGAGCTGACTCTGACAGGGGACGGAAAGCTTTCTTT. It encodes CSARADSDRGRKAFF.

This clonotype was picked up a small number of times. J is TRBJ1-4 and V is TRBV27, with unresolved D. Germline V CDR1 and CDR2: MNHEY, SMNVEV (reference sequence). The CDR3 is 14 amino acids. V was trimmed by 6 bases and J by 9 bases, leaving 17 bases between them. The CDR3 DNA sequence: TGTGCCAGCAGACCCTTAGTATTTTCCCAAAAACTGTTTTTT. The encoded protein is CASRPLVFSQKLFF.

The chain carries TRBV5-1 and TRBJ2-5; possibly TRBD2 for D (5 bases). CDR1 SGHRS and CDR2 YFSETQ come from the germline V gene. The V gene lost 0 bases and the J gene lost 5 bases, with 14 bases spanning the gap. CDR3 length: 15 amino acids. The chain's CDR3 is CASSLGLASWETQYF. CDR3 DNA: TGCGCCAGCAGCTTGGGGCTAGCAAGCTGGGAGACCCAGTACTTC.

This chain joins TRBV6-1 and TRBJ1-1, with D tentatively TRBD1 (5 bases). Germline V lookup: CDR1 MNHNS, CDR2 SASEGT. This CDR3 comprises 19 residues. Trimming cost V 5 bases and J 4 bases, with 29 bases left between them. The CDR3 is CASSHWGSPQTGDGTEAFF. Here the CDR3 DNA reads TGTGCCAGCAGTCATTGGGGCAGTCCGCAAACCGGGGATGGCACTGAAGCTTTCTTT.

The V call is TRBV11-2, the J call TRBJ2-7; D remains unclear. V was cut by 5 bases and J by 6 bases, with 14 bases left in between. Germline assignment: CDR1 SGHAT and CDR2 FQNNGV. CDR3 size: 13 residues. The CDR3 region has the DNA TGTGCCAGCAGCCTCCTTAGAATGGGCGAGCAGTACTTC. Its translation: CASSLLRMGEQYF.

The genes are TRBV2 and TRBJ2-7; D is ambiguous. CDR1 SNHLY and CDR2 FYNNEI come from the germline V gene. The CDR3 is 11 amino acids. The V gene lost 7 bases and the J gene lost 6 bases, with 10 bases spanning the gap. The CDR3 protein is CASIFAVEQYF. The CDR3 nucleotides read TGTGCCAGCATATTCGCCGTCGAGCAGTACTTC.

The gene calls are TRBV4-1 and TRBJ1-5; 10 nucleotides match TRBD1. With V trimmed by 0 bases and J by 4 bases, 6 bases remained unmatched. CDR3 size: 17 residues. Germline V gene data show CDR1 as MGHRA and CDR2 as YSYEKL. The CDR3 bases are TGCGCCAGCAGCCAAGAGGGGGGACAGGGGACTAATCAGCCCCAGCATTTT. Residues: CASSQEGGQGTNQPQHF.

The J gene is TRBJ2-5, the V gene TRBV7-9, with 9 bases that match TRBD2. Germline-derived CDR1 and CDR2 are SEHNR and FQNEAQ (reference sequence). Trimming removed 5 bases from V and 2 bases from J; junction bases left unmatched: 9. The CDR3 loop spans 16 amino acids. Written as DNA, the CDR3 is TGTGCCAGCAGCCATCGACTAGCGGACTCTCAAGAGACCCAGTACTTC. As protein: CASSHRLADSQETQYF.

This clonotype was counted many times. The rearrangement joins TRBV6-6 to TRBJ2-5; the match to TRBD2 covers 11 bases. The CDR3 has 13 amino acids. Germline V CDR1 and CDR2: MNHNY, SVGAGI (reference sequence). The trim removed 6 bases at V and 3 bases at J, leaving 0 bases unmatched. In DNA form, the CDR3 reads TGTGCCAGCAGACTAGCGGGGGAAGAGACCCAGTACTTC. Translated: CASRLAGEETQYF.

This clonotype was found a few times. This chain uses TRBV14 with TRBJ2-7; D is perhaps TRBD1 or TRBD2 (5 bases each). Trimming left V 4 bases short and J 6 bases short, with 16 bases between. Germline CDR1 is SGHDN and CDR2 is FVKESK. The CDR3 spans 14 residues. Here the CDR3 DNA reads TGTGCCAGCAGCCTCGGTTGGGGGACGGCCGAGCAGTACTTC. This codes for CASSLGWGTAEQYF.

The V and J genes are TRBV2 and TRBJ2-3; D remains unclear. The CDR3 totals 13 residues. The V and J ends lost 8 bases and 1 base respectively, with 10 bases between them. Germline assignment: CDR1 SNHLY and CDR2 FYNNEI. The CDR3 DNA reads as TGTGCCAGCGCCCCGGACGGCACAGATACGCAGTATTTT. Its protein is CASAPDGTDTQYF.

This clonotype was recorded a few times. This chain uses TRBV6-5 with TRBJ2-7, with a weak D call TRBD1 (6 bases). The germline V and J ends were trimmed by 2 bases and 2 bases, with 13 bases remaining between them. In germline, CDR1 is MNHEY, CDR2 SVGAGI. The CDR3 loop spans 15 amino acids. The chain's CDR3 is CASSYTMTGTYEQYF. The DNA for the CDR3 is TGTGCCAGCAGTTACACCATGACAGGAACCTACGAGCAGTACTTC.

V gene TRBV10-3 combines with J gene TRBJ2-7; 9 positions agree with TRBD1. The CDR3 consists of 14 residues. V was pared by 6 bases and J by 2 bases, with 5 bases of the junction left unmatched. Germline V gives CDR1 ENHRY, CDR2 SYGVKD. CDR3 loop: CAISGTGNPYEQYF. The CDR3 DNA reads TGTGCCATCAGCGGGACAGGGAATCCCTACGAGCAGTACTTC.

This clonotype occurred many times. The chain is built from TRBV7-2 and TRBJ2-5; 8 positions match TRBD2. After removal of 3 bases from V and 5 bases from J, the junction contained 5 bases not matched to a gene. The CDR3 covers 14 residues. Germline V gives CDR1 SGHTA, CDR2 FQGNSA. The CDR3 reads CASSFGLAGETQYF. DNA for the CDR3: TGTGCCAGCAGCTTTGGCTTAGCGGGGGAGACCCAGTACTTC.

The V gene is TRBV2, the J gene TRBJ1-4, with a tentative D call TRBD1 (6 bases). Germline assignment: CDR1 SNHLY and CDR2 FYNNEI. V gave up 8 bases and J gave up 1 base, with 11 bases separating them. CDR3 size: 14 residues. The CDR3 coding sequence is TGTGCCAGCGTGGGGGGCTTAACTAATGAAAAACTGTTTTTT. Its translation: CASVGGLTNEKLFF.

The CDR3 nucleotides are TGCGCCAGCAGCCATCAGGGGCTTGTGAACACTGAAGCTTTCTTT. It codes for CASSHQGLVNTEAFF. The chain couples TRBV4-1 to TRBJ1-1, with a weak D call TRBD1 (6 bases). V was clipped by 3 bases and J by 0 bases, with 11 bases between them. The CDR3 runs to 15 residues. CDR1 MGHRA and CDR2 YSYEKL come from the germline V gene.

The V gene is TRBV29-1, the J gene TRBJ2-3; 9 bases line up with TRBD2. CDR1 and CDR2 (germline): SQVTM, ANQGSEA. V was pared by 4 bases and J by 1 base, with 0 bases of the junction left unmatched. This CDR3 comprises 13 residues. The CDR3 loop reads CSVGGGGTDTQYF. The CDR3 DNA reads as TGCAGCGTTGGCGGGGGGGGCACAGATACGCAGTATTTT.

This clonotype was seen repeatedly, ten times or more. This chain uses TRBV7-6 with TRBJ2-1; D unresolved. Trimming took 5 bases from V and 9 from J, leaving 11 bases between them. Germline-derived CDR1 and CDR2 are SGHVS and FNYEAQ. The CDR3 length is 12 residues. This CDR3 reads CASSLRVGEQFF. CDR3 coding DNA: TGTGCCAGCAGCCTTCGGGTAGGTGAGCAGTTCTTC.

About this clonotype: A much more abundant neighbour one base away suggests this may be a read error. The chain uses TRBV7-8 and TRBJ1-2; D is uncertain. The CDR3 extends over 14 amino acids. Trimming removed 3 bases from V and 7 bases from J, with 15 bases in between. The germline V gene encodes CDR1 SGHVS and CDR2 FQNEAQ. The CDR3 here is CASSFRPRTSGYTF. The DNA for the CDR3 is TGTGCCAGCAGCTTTCGCCCGAGGACTTCTGGCTACACCTTC.

This clonotype has a handful of counts. The chain has TRBV7-4 and TRBJ2-3; weak D call: TRBD1 (7 bases). The CDR3 sequence is 16 residues long. V dropped 6 bases and J dropped 1 base, with 17 bases sitting between them. CDR1 is SGHVT and CDR2 is SQSDAQ in the germline V gene. CDR3 region: CASSPPRGARTDTQYF. Here the CDR3 DNA reads TGTGCCAGCAGTCCACCCAGGGGGGCCCGCACAGATACGCAGTATTTT.

This chain joins TRBV2 and TRBJ1-1, with 7 positions matching TRBD1. CDR3 length equals 14 residues. The germline CDR1 and CDR2 sequences are SNHLY and FYNNEI. V lost 4 bases, J lost 4 bases, and 6 bases stayed unmatched. This CDR3 is CASSGISGGTEAFF. The CDR3 DNA is TGTGCCAGCAGTGGGATTTCAGGGGGCACTGAAGCTTTCTTT. The full variable domain, rest sourced from reference TRBV2 and TRBJ1-1, is EPEVTQTPSHQVTQMGQEVILRCVPISNHLYFYWYRQILGQKVEFLVSFYNNEISEKSEIFDDQFSVERPDGSNFTLKIRSTKLEDSAMYFCASSGISGGTEAFFGQGTRLTVV.

This clonotype was detected a few times. V usage is TRBV20-1 and J usage is TRBJ1-1; D might be TRBD1 (5 bases). The CDR3 length is 13 residues. The ends were cut back, 0 bases at V and 8 bases at J, with 13 bases in the middle. The germline gives CDR1 DFQATT, CDR2 SNEGSKA (reference sequence). CDR3 nucleotide sequence: TGCAGTGCTAGAGATGCTCGGGACGGAGAAGCTTTCTTT. It is translated as CSARDARDGEAFF.

Ten or more counts support this clonotype. The chain employs TRBV7-2 and TRBJ2-3, with D possibly TRBD2 on 5 matching bases. Per germline, CDR1 SGHTA and CDR2 FQGNSA. The CDR3 contains 14 residues. Trimming pared 4 bases from V and 5 bases from J, leaving 13 bases between. The DNA for the CDR3 is TGTGCCAGCAGCTCCGACCCTAGCCGAGATACGCAGTATTTT. Its translation is CASSSDPSRDTQYF.